Reported below is one T cell receptor (beta chain). Antigen specificity is unknown. This entry belongs to a study of identical twins' blood T cells. TCR cDNA libraries were made from RNA using a previously described, modified protocol. In TCRdb, the 5' RACE reads were re-called with MiXCR into one record per CDR3 protein. The sample has roughly 380,000 distinct CDR3 sequences, over 25% seen once. Study conclusions and caveats: Out-of-frame TCRbeta clonotypes reportedly had markedly more similar V usage in twins than unrelated donors. Twin repertoire similarity may partly reflect shared environment.

The receptor was isolated from a woman aged 18 to 55 in good health. Sequencing input: PBMCs.

Here the CDR3 reads CASSFYSSGNQPQHF. The DNA of the CDR3 is TGTGCCAGTAGTTTCTACTCCTCTGGCAATCAGCCCCAGCATTTT. This sequence joins TRBV19 and TRBJ1-5; no clear D gene. Trimming cost V 5 bases and J 2 bases, with 13 bases left between them. The CDR3 sequence is 15 residues long. Germline CDR1 and CDR2: LNHDA and SQIVND (reference sequence).